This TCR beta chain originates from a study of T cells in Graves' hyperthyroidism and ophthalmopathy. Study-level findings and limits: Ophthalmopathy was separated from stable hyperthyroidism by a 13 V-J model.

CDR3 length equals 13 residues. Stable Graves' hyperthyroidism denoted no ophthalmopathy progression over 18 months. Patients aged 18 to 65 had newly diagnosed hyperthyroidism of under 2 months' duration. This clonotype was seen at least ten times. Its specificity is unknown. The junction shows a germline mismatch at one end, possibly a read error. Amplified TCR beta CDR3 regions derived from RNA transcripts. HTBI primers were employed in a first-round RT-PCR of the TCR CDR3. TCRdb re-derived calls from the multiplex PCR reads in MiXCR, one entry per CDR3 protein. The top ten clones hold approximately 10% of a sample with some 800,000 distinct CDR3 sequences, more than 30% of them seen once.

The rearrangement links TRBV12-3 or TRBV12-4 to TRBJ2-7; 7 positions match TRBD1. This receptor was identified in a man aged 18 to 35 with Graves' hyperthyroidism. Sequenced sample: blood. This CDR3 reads CASSPGQDYEQYF. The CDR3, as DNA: TGTGCTAGCAGCCCCGGACAGGACTACGAGCAGTACTTC.